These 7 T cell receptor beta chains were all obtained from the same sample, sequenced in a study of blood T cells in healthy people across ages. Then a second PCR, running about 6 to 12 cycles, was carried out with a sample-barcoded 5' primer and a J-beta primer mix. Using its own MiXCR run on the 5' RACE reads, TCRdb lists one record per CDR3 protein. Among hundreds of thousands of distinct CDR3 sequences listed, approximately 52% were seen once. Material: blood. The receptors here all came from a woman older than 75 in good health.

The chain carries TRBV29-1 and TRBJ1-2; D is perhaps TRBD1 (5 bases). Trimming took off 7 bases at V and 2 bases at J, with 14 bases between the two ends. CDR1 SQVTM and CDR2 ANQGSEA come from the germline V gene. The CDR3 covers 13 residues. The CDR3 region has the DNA TGCAGCGCCCAAGGAGGGACGAACTATGGCTACACCTTC. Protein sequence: CSAQGGTNYGYTF.

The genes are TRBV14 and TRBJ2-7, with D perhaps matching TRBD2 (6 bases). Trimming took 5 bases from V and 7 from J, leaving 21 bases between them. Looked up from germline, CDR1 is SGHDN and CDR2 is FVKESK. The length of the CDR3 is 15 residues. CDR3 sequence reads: CASSYSGVWYNEQYF. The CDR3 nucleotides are TGTGCCAGCAGCTATAGCGGAGTTTGGTACAATGAGCAGTACTTC. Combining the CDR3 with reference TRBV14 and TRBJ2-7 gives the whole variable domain EAGVTQFPSHSVIEKGQTVTLRCDPISGHDNLYWYRRVMGKEIKFLLHFVKESKQDESGMPNNRFLAERTGGTYSTLKVQPAELEDSGVYFCASSYSGVWYNEQYFGPGTRLTVT.

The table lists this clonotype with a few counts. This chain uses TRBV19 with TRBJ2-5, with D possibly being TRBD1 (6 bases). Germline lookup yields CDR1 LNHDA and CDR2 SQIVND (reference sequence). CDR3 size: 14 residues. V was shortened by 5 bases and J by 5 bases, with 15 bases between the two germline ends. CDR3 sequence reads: CASSPQGVPETQYF. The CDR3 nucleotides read TGTGCCAGTAGTCCACAGGGTGTTCCGGAGACCCAGTACTTC.

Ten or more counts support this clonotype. The CDR3 spells CSARDPLAGVYNEQFF. As DNA, the CDR3 is TGCAGTGCTAGAGATCCCCTAGCGGGGGTGTACAATGAGCAGTTCTTC. V and J are TRBV20-1 and TRBJ2-1; 10 nucleotides line up with TRBD2. Trimming at V came to 0 bases and at J to 4 bases, leaving 6 bases not matched to a gene. The CDR3 contains 16 residues. The germline CDR1 and CDR2 sequences are DFQATT and SNEGSKA (reference sequence).

CDR3 DNA sequence: TGCGCCAGCAGCGGGGCAGTGAGTAAGGACACTGAAGCTTTCTTT. Amino acid sequence: CASSGAVSKDTEAFF. The chain links TRBV5-1 to TRBJ1-1; possible D gene TRBD1, 5 bases. With 4 bases removed from V and 3 bases from J, the gap between germline ends came to 16 bases. The CDR3 is 15 residues long. CDR1 SGHRS and CDR2 YFSETQ come from the germline V gene.

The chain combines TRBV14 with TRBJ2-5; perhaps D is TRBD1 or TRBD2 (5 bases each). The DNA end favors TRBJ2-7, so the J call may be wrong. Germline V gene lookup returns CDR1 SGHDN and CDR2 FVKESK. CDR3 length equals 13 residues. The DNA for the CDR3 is TGTGCCAGCAGCCAATCTCCAGGGAGCGAGCAGTACTTC. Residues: CASSQSPGSEQYF.

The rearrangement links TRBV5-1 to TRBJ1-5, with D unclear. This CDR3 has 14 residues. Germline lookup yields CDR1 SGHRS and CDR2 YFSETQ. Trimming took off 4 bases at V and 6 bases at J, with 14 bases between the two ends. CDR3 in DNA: TGCGCCAGCAGCGGCGCCATTGGGAGTCAGCCCCAGCATTTT. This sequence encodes CASSGAIGSQPQHF.